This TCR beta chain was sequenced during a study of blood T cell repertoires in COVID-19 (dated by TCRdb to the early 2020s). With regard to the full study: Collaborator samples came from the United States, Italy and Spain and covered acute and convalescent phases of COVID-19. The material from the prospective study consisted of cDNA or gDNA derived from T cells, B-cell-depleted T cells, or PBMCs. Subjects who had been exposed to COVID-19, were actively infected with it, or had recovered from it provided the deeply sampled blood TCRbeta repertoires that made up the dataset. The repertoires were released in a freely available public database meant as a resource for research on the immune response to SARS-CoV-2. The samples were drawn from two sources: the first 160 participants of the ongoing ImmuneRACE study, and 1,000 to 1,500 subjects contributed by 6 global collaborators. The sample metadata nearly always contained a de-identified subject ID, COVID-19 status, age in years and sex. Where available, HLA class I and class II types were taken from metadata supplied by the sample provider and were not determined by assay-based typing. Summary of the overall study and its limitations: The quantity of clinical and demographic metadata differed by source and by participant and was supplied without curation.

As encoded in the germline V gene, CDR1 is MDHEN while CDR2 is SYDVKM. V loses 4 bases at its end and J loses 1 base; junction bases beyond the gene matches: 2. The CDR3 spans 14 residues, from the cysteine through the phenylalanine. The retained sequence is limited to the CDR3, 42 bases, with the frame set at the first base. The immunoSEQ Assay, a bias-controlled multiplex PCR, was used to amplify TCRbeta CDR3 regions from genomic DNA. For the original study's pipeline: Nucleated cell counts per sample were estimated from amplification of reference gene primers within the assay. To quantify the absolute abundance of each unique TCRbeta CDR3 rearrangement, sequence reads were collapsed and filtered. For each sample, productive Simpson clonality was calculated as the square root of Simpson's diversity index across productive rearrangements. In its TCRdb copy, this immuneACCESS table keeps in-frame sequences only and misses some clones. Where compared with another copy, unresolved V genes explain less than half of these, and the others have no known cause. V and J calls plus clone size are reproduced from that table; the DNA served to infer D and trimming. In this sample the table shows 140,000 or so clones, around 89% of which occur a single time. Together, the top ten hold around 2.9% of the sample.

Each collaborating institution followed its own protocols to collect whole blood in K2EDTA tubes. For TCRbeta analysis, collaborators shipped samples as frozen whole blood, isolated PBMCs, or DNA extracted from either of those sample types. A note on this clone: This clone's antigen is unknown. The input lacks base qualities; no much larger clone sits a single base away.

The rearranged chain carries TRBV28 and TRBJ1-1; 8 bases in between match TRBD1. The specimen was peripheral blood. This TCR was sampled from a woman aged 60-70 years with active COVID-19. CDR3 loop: CASSWDRSNTEAFF. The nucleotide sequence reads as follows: TGTGCCAGCAGTTGGGACAGGTCGAACACTGAAGCTTTCTTT.